This T cell receptor beta chain derives from a study of blood T cell repertoires in COVID-19. Assay: immunoSEQ multiplex PCR; the TCRdb copy retains only in-frame clones and omits some. Of 100,000 to 150,000 clones listed, around 86% are singletons. The CDR3 is 14 amino acids. Germline CDR1 reads SQVTM; CDR2 reads ANQGSEA. Between the trimmed V and J ends, which lost 1 base and 5 bases, there was a span of 14 bases. The chain carries TRBV29-1 and TRBJ1-1; D call uncertain. Sample: peripheral blood. The clonotype comes from a man aged 35 to 55 with acute or convalescent COVID-19. CDR3 residues: CSVEARGVGTEAFF. CDR3 DNA: TGCAGCGTTGAAGCACGGGGAGTGGGAACTGAAGCTTTCTTT.